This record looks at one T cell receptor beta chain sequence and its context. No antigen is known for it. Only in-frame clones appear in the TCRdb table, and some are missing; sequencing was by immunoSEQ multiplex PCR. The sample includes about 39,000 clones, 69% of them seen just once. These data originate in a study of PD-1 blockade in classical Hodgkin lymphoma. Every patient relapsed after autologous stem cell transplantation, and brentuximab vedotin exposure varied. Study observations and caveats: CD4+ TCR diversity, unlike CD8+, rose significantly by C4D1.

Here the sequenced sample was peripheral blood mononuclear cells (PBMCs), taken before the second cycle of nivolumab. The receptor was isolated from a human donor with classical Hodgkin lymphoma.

CDR3 coding DNA: TGTGCCAGCAGCCCCACAAGCCTGAACACTGAAGCTTTCTTT. Its translation: CASSPTSLNTEAFF. The chain is built from TRBV7-6 and TRBJ1-1; D is unresolved. CDR1 is SGHVS, CDR2 FNYEAQ, per germline. V was clipped by 5 bases and J by 0 bases, with 10 bases between them. This CDR3 is 14 amino acids long. Together with reference TRBV7-6 and TRBJ1-1, the CDR3 gives the full variable domain: GAGVSQSPRYKVTKRGQDVALRCDPISGHVSLYWYRQALGQGPEFLTYFNYEAQQDKSGLPNDRFSAERPEGSISTLTIQRTEQRDSAMYRCASSPTSLNTEAFFGQGTRLTVV.